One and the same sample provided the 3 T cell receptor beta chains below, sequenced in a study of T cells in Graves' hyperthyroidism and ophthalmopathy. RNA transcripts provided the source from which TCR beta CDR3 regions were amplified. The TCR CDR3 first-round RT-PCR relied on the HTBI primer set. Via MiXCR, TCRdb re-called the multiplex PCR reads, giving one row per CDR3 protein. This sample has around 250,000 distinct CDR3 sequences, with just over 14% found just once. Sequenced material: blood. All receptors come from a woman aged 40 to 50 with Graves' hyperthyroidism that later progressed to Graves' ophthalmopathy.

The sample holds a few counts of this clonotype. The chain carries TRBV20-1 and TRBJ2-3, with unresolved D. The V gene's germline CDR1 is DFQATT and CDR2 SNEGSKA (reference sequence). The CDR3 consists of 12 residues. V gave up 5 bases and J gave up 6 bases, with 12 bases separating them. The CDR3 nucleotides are TGCAGTGCTTCGATCCATTCCGATACGCAGTATTTT. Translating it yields CSASIHSDTQYF.

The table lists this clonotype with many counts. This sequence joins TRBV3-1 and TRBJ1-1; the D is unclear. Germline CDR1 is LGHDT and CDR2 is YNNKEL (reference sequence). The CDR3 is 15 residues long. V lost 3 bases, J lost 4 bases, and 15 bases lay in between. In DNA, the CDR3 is TGTGCCAGCAGCCATTATCCGAGGGAGGCCACTGAAGCTTTCTTT. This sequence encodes CASSHYPREATEAFF.

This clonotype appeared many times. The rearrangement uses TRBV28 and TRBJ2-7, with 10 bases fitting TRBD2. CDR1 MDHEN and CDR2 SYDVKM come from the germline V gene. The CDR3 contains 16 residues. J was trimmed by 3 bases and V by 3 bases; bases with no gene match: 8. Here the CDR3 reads CASSFGWTSGLYEQYF. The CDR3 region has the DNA TGTGCCAGCAGTTTCGGCTGGACTAGCGGTCTCTACGAGCAGTACTTC.